The 2 T cell receptor beta chains given below trace back to one sample, sequenced in a study of cytomegalovirus exposure and HLA in healthy donors. The method was immunoSEQ multiplex PCR; TCRdb's version includes in-frame clones alone and lacks a portion of them. The sample holds 65,000 to 75,000 clones, more than 85% seen once. The sample comprised PBMCs. These receptor sequences come from a man younger than 30 in good health and CMV-seropositive.

This clone was seen a few times. The V gene is TRBV14, the J gene TRBJ1-4, with 10 bases that match TRBD1. The CDR3 contains 14 residues. The trim removed 4 bases at V and 10 bases at J, leaving 6 bases unmatched. Germline V gene lookup returns CDR1 SGHDN and CDR2 FVKESK. The CDR3: CASSLTGGRGKLFF. The CDR3 DNA follows: TGTGCCAGCAGCCTGACAGGGGGCCGTGGAAAACTGTTTTTT.

The gene calls are TRBV5-5 and TRBJ1-5, with 10 bases that match TRBD1. The CDR3 is made up of 15 amino acids. With V trimmed by 3 bases and J by 2 bases, 2 bases remained unmatched. Germline CDR1 and CDR2: SGHKS and YYEKEE (reference sequence). The DNA for the CDR3 is TGTGCCAGCAGCTCCGGGACAGGGGGCAATCAGCCCCAGCATTTT. This encodes CASSSGTGGNQPQHF. Supplemented by reference TRBV5-5 and TRBJ1-5, the full variable domain reads DAGVTQSPTHLIKTRGQQVTLRCSPISGHKSVSWYQQVLGQGPQFIFQYYEKEERGRGNFPDRFSARQFPNYSSELNVNALLLGDSALYLCASSSGTGGNQPQHFGDGTRLSIL.